This TCR beta chain is drawn from a study of blood T cell repertoires in COVID-19. About the research overall: Some COVID-19 samples were acute and others convalescent; all came from the United States, Italy and Spain. Sources were T cells, B-cell-depleted T cells, or PBMCs; the material itself was cDNA or gDNA.

Methods used by the authors: Counts of nucleated cells, estimated from reference gene primer amplification, were obtained. Libraries were prepared by immunoSEQ multiplex PCR; TCRdb keeps only in-frame clonotypes and omits some of them. V and J calls and clone size are as listed in that table; D and trimming were resolved from the DNA. The sample contains about 410,000 clones, roughly 85% of which appear only once. The CDR3 loop spans 14 amino acids. Germline loops: CDR1 MNHNY, CDR2 SVGAGI (reference sequence). Trimming cost V 5 bases and J 7 bases, with 14 bases left between them. This clone has a single count.

V and J are TRBV6-6 and TRBJ2-2; a possible D gene is TRBD2 (6 bases). This receptor was identified in a woman in her twenties or thirties with active or convalescent COVID-19. Specimen: peripheral blood. In nucleotides, the CDR3 is TGTGCCAGCAGTACGACTAGGTGGGGCGGGGAGCTGTTTTTT. Its protein product is CASSTTRWGGELFF.